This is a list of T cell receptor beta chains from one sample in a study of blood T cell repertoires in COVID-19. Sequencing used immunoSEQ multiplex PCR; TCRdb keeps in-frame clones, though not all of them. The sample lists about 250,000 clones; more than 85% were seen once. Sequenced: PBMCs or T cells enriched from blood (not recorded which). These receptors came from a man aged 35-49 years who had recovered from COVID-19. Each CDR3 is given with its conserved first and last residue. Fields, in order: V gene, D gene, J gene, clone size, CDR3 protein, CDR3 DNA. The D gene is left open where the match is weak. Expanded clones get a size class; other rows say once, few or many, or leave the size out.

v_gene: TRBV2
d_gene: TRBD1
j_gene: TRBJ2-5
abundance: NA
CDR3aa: CASNRQGARETQYF
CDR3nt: TGTGCCAGCAATAGGCAGGGGGCGCGGGAGACCCAGTACTTC

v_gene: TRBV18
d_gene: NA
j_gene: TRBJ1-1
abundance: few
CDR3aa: CASSESMNTEAFF
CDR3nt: TGTGCCAGCTCTGAGTCGATGAACACTGAAGCTTTCTTT

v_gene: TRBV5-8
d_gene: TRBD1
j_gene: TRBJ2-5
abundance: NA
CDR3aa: CASHFGTAQQETQYF
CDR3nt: TGTGCCAGCCACTTTGGGACAGCACAACAAGAGACCCAGTACTTC

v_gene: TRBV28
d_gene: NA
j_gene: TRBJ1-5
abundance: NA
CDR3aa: CASRGAGAWQPQHF
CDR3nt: TGTGCCAGCAGGGGGGCGGGGGCATGGCAGCCCCAGCATTTT

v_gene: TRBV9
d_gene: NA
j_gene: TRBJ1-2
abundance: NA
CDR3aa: CASSVGGYGYTF
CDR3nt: TGTGCCAGCAGCGTAGGCGGCTATGGCTACACCTTC

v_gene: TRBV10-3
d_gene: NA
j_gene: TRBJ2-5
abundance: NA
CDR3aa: CAISIADSQETQYF
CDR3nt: TGTGCCATCAGTATTGCGGACAGCCAAGAGACCCAGTACTTC

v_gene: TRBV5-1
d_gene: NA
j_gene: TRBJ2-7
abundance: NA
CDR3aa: CASSLGHRDLGEQYF
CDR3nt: TGCGCCAGCAGCTTGGGCCACCGGGACTTGGGCGAGCAGTACTTC

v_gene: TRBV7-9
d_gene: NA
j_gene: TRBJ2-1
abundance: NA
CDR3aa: CASSLVLELYNEQFF
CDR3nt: TGTGCCAGCAGCTTAGTCCTAGAGCTCTACAATGAGCAGTTCTTC

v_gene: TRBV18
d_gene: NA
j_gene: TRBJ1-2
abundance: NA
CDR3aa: CASSPSGQSNYGYTF
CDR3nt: TGTGCCAGCTCACCGTCAGGACAGAGTAACTATGGCTACACCTTC

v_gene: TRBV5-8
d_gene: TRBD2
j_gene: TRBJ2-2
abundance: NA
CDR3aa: CASSPMSYSGRATGELFF
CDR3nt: TGTGCCAGCAGCCCGATGAGCTATAGCGGGAGAGCCACCGGGGAGCTGTTTTTT

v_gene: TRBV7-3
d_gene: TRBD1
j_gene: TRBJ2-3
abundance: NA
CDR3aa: CASSPQGSTDTQYF
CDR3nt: TGTGCCAGCAGCCCACAGGGGAGCACAGATACGCAGTATTTT

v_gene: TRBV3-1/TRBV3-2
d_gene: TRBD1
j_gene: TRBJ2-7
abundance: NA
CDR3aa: CASSQDLWTGIDEQYF
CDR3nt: TGTGCCAGCAGCCAAGATCTTTGGACAGGGATCGACGAGCAGTACTTC

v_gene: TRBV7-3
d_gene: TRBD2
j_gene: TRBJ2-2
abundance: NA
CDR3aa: CASSSTSYGPGELFF
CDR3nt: TGTGCCAGCAGCTCGACTAGCTATGGTCCCGGGGAGCTGTTTTTT

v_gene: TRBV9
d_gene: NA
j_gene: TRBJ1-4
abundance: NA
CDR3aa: CASSVSEGDYNEKLFF
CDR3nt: TGTGCCAGCAGCGTTTCAGAAGGAGACTATAATGAAAAACTGTTTTTT

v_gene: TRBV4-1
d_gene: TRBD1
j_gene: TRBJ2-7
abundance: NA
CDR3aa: CASSQPGQVPYEQYF
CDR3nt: TGCGCCAGCAGCCAACCGGGACAGGTCCCCTACGAGCAGTACTTC

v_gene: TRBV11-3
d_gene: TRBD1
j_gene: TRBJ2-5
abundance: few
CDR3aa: CASSTSTGWGETQYF
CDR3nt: TGTGCCAGCAGCACCTCGACAGGGTGGGGAGAGACCCAGTACTTC

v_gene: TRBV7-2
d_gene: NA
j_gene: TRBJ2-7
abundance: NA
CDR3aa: CASSIRAEYYEQYF
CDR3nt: TGTGCCAGCAGCATCAGGGCCGAGTACTACGAGCAGTACTTC